This record concerns one T cell receptor (beta chain) sequence. The sample comes from a study of cytomegalovirus exposure and HLA in healthy donors. Both 60 Vbeta primers and 13 Jbeta primers went into the PCR. Only in-frame clones appear in the TCRdb table, and some are missing; sequencing was by immunoSEQ multiplex PCR. The sample table sets out 110,000 to 150,000 clones. This CDR3 has 15 residues. Germline loops: CDR1 SGHKS, CDR2 YYEKEE (reference sequence). Trimming took off 7 bases at V and 2 bases at J, with 16 bases between the two ends. This sequence was found in a male donor in good health and CMV-seronegative. Input material: PBMCs. V and J are TRBV5-5 and TRBJ1-5, with unresolved D. The CDR3 region has the DNA TGTGCCAGCGACCGAGGAAGCACGGGCAATCAGCCCCAGCATTTT. Residues: CASDRGSTGNQPQHF.